The entry below describes one T cell receptor beta chain. Deletions cut 0 bases from V and 5 bases from J, with 11 bases between. This CDR3 has 15 amino acids. Per the germline V gene, CDR1 is MGHRA and CDR2 is YSYEKL. The data are from a study of cytomegalovirus exposure and HLA in healthy donors. The primer mix had 60 Vbeta and 13 Jbeta primers. Produced via immunoSEQ multiplex PCR; TCRdb's table is partial and in-frame only. The table records tens of thousands of clones, approximately 71% of them present only once. The clonotype was recovered from a man in his 60s in good health and CMV-seropositive. V and J are TRBV4-1 and TRBJ1-5, with D uncertain. The sample consisted of PBMCs. The CDR3, as DNA: TGCGCCAGCAGCCAAGATTTGAACAGATATCAGCCCCAGCATTTT. It codes for CASSQDLNRYQPQHF.